The 27 T cell receptor beta chains given below trace back to one sample, sequenced in a study of identical twins. TCRdb reprocessed the 5' RACE reads via MiXCR and lists one record per CDR3 protein. The data hold about 1.7 million distinct CDR3 sequences, with about 32% observed a single time. The sequenced material came from cord blood. These receptor sequences come from a newborn girl in good health.

The rearrangement links TRBV20-1 to TRBJ1-1, with 7 nucleotides matching TRBD1. There are 14 residues in the CDR3. V dropped 6 bases and J dropped 0; count of bases not matched to a gene: 7. CDR1 and CDR2 from the germline V gene are DFQATT and SNEGSKA (reference sequence). In nucleotides, the CDR3 is TGCAGTGCCATTGAGGGACAGATGAACACTGAAGCTTTCTTT. Translating it yields CSAIEGQMNTEAFF.

This clonotype has a handful of counts. V usage is TRBV28 and J usage is TRBJ2-1, with D possibly being TRBD2 (6 bases). Trimming left V 2 bases short and J 9 bases short, with 14 bases between. Germline V gene data show CDR1 as MDHEN and CDR2 as SYDVKM. This CDR3 spans 14 amino acids. The CDR3 DNA sequence: TGTGCCAGCAGTTTACCCCCTAGGAGGGGTGAGCAGTTCTTC. Translation gives CASSLPPRRGEQFF.

This clonotype has just a few counts. This chain links TRBV20-1 with TRBJ1-5; TRBD1 is a possible D gene (6 bases). Germline-derived CDR1 and CDR2 are DFQATT and SNEGSKA (reference sequence). V was clipped by 0 bases and J by 2 bases, with 14 bases between them. CDR3 size: 16 residues. DNA of the CDR3: TGCAGTGCTAGAGAACCAGGGGTGAGCGGCAATCAGCCCCAGCATTTT. Its protein is CSAREPGVSGNQPQHF.

The chain is built from TRBV24-1 and TRBJ1-1; a weak D match, TRBD1 (6 bases). Germline V gene sequence: CDR1 KGHDR, CDR2 SFDVKD. Trimming removed 2 bases from V and 1 base from J, with 7 bases in between. The CDR3 has 14 amino acids. The CDR3 nucleotides are TGTGCCACCAGTGATTCGGGACAGAACACTGAAGCTTTCTTT. Translated, it gives CATSDSGQNTEAFF.

The CDR3 nucleotides read TGTGCCAGCAGTTTAGACAGGGGGCTCTGTGGCTACACCTTC. This encodes CASSLDRGLCGYTF. This sequence joins TRBV12-3 or TRBV12-4 and TRBJ1-2; the match to TRBD1 covers 9 bases. The CDR3 spans 14 residues. V gave up 1 base and J gave up 7 bases; unmatched junction bases: 4.

This clonotype was observed a few times. This rearrangement joins TRBV28 to TRBJ2-4, with D possibly called TRBD1 or TRBD2 (5 bases each). The J call is doubtful: the DNA matches TRBJ2-7 better. Germline CDR1 is MDHEN and CDR2 is SYDVKM. The CDR3 consists of 15 residues. CDR3 sequence: CASSSGTAARYEQYF. CDR3 DNA: TGTGCCAGCAGCTCCGGGACCGCGGCACGTTACGAGCAGTACTTC.

This clonotype was seen a handful of times. V is TRBV25-1 and J is TRBJ2-7, with 8 bases aligning to TRBD1. The CDR3 loop spans 15 amino acids. Trimming cost V 6 bases and J 7 bases; bases outside gene matches: 14. The germline V gene encodes CDR1 MGHDK and CDR2 SYGVNS. This chain's CDR3 is CASSSGTGFYNEQYF. DNA for the CDR3: TGTGCCAGCAGCTCCGGGACAGGCTTCTACAATGAGCAGTACTTC.

There are many counts of this clonotype. V is TRBV10-3 and J is TRBJ1-2, with unresolved D. V shed 0 bases and J shed 4 bases, with 9 bases lying between them. CDR1 is ENHRY, CDR2 SYGVKD, per germline. This CDR3 spans 14 amino acids. The CDR3 nucleotides are TGTGCCATCAGTGAGTCAGGCAGGCTCTATGGCTACACCTTC. Its protein product is CAISESGRLYGYTF.

This chain joins TRBV6-5 and TRBJ1-1; D is unresolved. The CDR3 has 14 residues. Germline CDR1 MNHEY, CDR2 SVGAGI. V was pared by 4 bases and J by 3 bases, with 12 bases between. CDR3 DNA sequence: TGTGCCAGCAGTTCCTCGGCGGTCTACACTGAAGCTTTCTTT. Translation: CASSSSAVYTEAFF.

The chain employs TRBV20-1 and TRBJ2-7, with D hard to call. V shed 3 bases and J shed 6 bases, with 9 bases lying between them. The V gene's germline CDR1 is DFQATT and CDR2 SNEGSKA (reference sequence). This CDR3 is 11 amino acids long. The CDR3 is CSASPRSEQYF. The CDR3 DNA reads TGCAGTGCTAGTCCTAGAAGCGAGCAGTACTTC.

Only a few counts were recorded for this clonotype. The chain couples TRBV12-3 or TRBV12-4 to TRBJ2-5; no reliable D call. V lost 7 bases and J lost 1, with 10 bases in between. This CDR3 is built from 13 residues. The CDR3 loop reads CASNPGLQETQYF. The CDR3, as DNA: TGTGCCAGCAACCCAGGTCTCCAAGAGACCCAGTACTTC.

The gene calls are TRBV20-1 and TRBJ1-1; possible D gene TRBD1, 6 bases. Trimming took off 6 bases at V and 1 base at J, with 18 bases between the two ends. Germline V CDR1 and CDR2: DFQATT, SNEGSKA (reference sequence). The CDR3 is 15 amino acids. CDR3 amino acids: CSAPSRGGGNTEAFF. Here the CDR3 DNA reads TGCAGTGCCCCGTCGCGGGGAGGGGGGAACACTGAAGCTTTCTTT.

This clonotype has only one observation. The chain has TRBV5-1 and TRBJ2-2; 8 bases agree with TRBD1. Germline lookup yields CDR1 SGHRS and CDR2 YFSETQ. V was clipped by 4 bases and J by 3 bases; unmatched bases: 5. This CDR3 spans 15 amino acids. DNA for the CDR3: TGCGCCAGCAGCCCTACAGGGGGATACACCGGGGAGCTGTTTTTT. Its translation: CASSPTGGYTGELFF.

This clonotype occurred a few times. The chain links TRBV20-1 to TRBJ2-7; 9 bases fit TRBD2. V dropped 0 bases and J dropped 4; count of bases not matched to a gene: 13. The CDR3 is 17 residues long. The germline V gene encodes CDR1 DFQATT and CDR2 SNEGSKA (reference sequence). The CDR3 region has the DNA TGCAGTGCTAGAGATCCCTTGATAGCGGGGGTAGTGTACGAGCAGTACTTC. Its protein is CSARDPLIAGVVYEQYF.

This clonotype was found a few times. CDR3 in amino acids: CASSPNTRTRGEQYF. In DNA form, the CDR3 reads TGTGCCAGCAGCCCGAATACTAGGACGAGAGGTGAACAGTACTTC. The chain combines TRBV4-2 with TRBJ2-7; possibly TRBD2 for D (5 bases). The germline V gene has CDR1 LGHNA and CDR2 YNFKEQ. V gave up 4 bases and J gave up 10 bases, with 23 bases separating them. There are 15 residues in the CDR3.

The chain recombines TRBV11-2 with TRBJ1-1, with D unresolved. CDR1 and CDR2 (germline): SGHAT, FQNNGV. V was pared by 5 bases and J by 0 bases, with 10 bases between. The CDR3 spans 14 residues. Here the CDR3 DNA reads TGTGCCAGCAGCCCAGTGGGCATGAACACTGAAGCTTTCTTT. Its protein is CASSPVGMNTEAFF.

This clonotype appeared a few times. The junction and the germline gene differ at one end; a read error may be behind it. The chain recombines TRBV24-1 with TRBJ2-3, with TRBD1 matching over 8 bases. CDR3 size: 16 residues. The germline V gene encodes CDR1 KGHDR and CDR2 SFDVKD. In nucleotides, the CDR3 is TGTTCCACCAGTGAAGCCAGGGGGCTTGACGCCGATACGCAGTATTTT. Its protein product is CSTSEARGLDADTQYF.

The chain is built from TRBV13 and TRBJ2-7; either TRBD1 or TRBD2 may fit D (5 bases each). The germline gives CDR1 PRHDT, CDR2 FYEKMQ (reference sequence). This CDR3 has 15 amino acids. Trimming left V 6 bases short and J 1 base short, with 16 bases between. The CDR3 loop is CASSSLWDRSYEQYF. The CDR3 DNA reads TGTGCCAGCAGTTCTCTTTGGGACCGTTCCTACGAGCAGTACTTC. Together with reference TRBV13 and TRBJ2-7, the CDR3 gives the full variable domain: AAGVIQSPRHLIKEKRETATLKCYPIPRHDTVYWYQQGPGQDPQFLISFYEKMQSDKGSIPDRFSAQQFSDYHSELNMSSLELGDSALYFCASSSLWDRSYEQYFGPGTRLTVT.

Only a few counts were recorded for this clonotype. This sequence joins TRBV27 and TRBJ1-2, with unresolved D. Germline V gene lookup returns CDR1 MNHEY and CDR2 SMNVEV (reference sequence). V dropped 3 bases and J dropped 5 bases, with 16 bases sitting between them. This CDR3 has 15 amino acids. The CDR3 region is CASSFHGRMPYGYTF. CDR3 DNA: TGTGCCAGCAGTTTCCACGGACGGATGCCTTATGGCTACACCTTC.

In DNA, the CDR3 is TGCAGTGCTAGAGGAATGGGAACTAGCGGGACTATGGATGAGCAGTTCTTC. Amino acid sequence: CSARGMGTSGTMDEQFF. The V gene is TRBV20-1, the J gene TRBJ2-1; 10 nucleotides align to TRBD2. The germline gives CDR1 DFQATT, CDR2 SNEGSKA (reference sequence). This CDR3 comprises 17 residues. The V segment lost 1 base and the J segment 8 bases; nucleotides outside the gene matches: 14.

J is TRBJ1-2 and V is TRBV7-9; 7 positions agree with TRBD1. Germline V gene sequence: CDR1 SEHNR, CDR2 FQNEAQ (reference sequence). The CDR3 has 15 amino acids. J lost 2 bases, V lost 5 bases, and 8 bases had no gene match. The CDR3 loop is CASSPQRGQNYGYTF. DNA of the CDR3: TGTGCCAGCAGCCCTCAGAGGGGGCAGAACTATGGCTACACCTTC.

This clonotype was found many times. CDR3 protein: CASSYSGRGDYGYTF. CDR3 nucleotide sequence: TGTGCCAGCAGTTACTCAGGGCGAGGGGACTATGGCTACACCTTC. The chain couples TRBV6-5 to TRBJ1-2, with D perhaps TRBD1 (5 bases). Germline V gene data show CDR1 as MNHEY and CDR2 as SVGAGI. The CDR3 spans 15 residues. The germline V and J ends were trimmed by 0 bases and 3 bases, with 11 bases remaining between them.

This clonotype was recorded once. A junction end diverges from the germline sequence, so it may reflect a read error. The chain employs TRBV12-3 or TRBV12-4 and TRBJ2-7, with 7 nucleotides matching TRBD1. The CDR3 loop spans 14 amino acids. The CDR3 reads CAGSEGQPEYEQYF. CDR3 in DNA: TGTGCCGGCAGTGAGGGACAGCCCGAGTACGAGCAGTACTTC.

This clonotype has a handful of counts. The rearrangement joins TRBV6-5 to TRBJ2-1; D ambiguous. This CDR3 has 18 residues. The V end was cut by 2 bases, the J end by 5 bases, with 22 bases between. The V gene's germline CDR1 is MNHEY and CDR2 SVGAGI. In DNA form, the CDR3 reads TGTGCCAGCAGTTACCCTCCGACTGGGCATCTTCCTCACAATGAGCAGTTCTTC. Protein product: CASSYPPTGHLPHNEQFF.

The DNA of the CDR3 is TGTGCCAGCAGTTATCAGATCATGGGGACCTCTGGAAACACCATATATTTT. Protein sequence: CASSYQIMGTSGNTIYF. This chain joins TRBV6-5 and TRBJ1-3; D is perhaps TRBD1 (5 bases). Germline V CDR1 and CDR2: MNHEY, SVGAGI. This CDR3 spans 17 amino acids. Deletions cut 3 bases from V and 0 bases from J, with 15 bases between.

This clonotype showed up just a few times. The chain links TRBV7-9 to TRBJ2-3; possibly TRBD2 for D (6 bases). The CDR3 has 18 amino acids. Looked up from germline, CDR1 is SEHNR and CDR2 is FQNEAQ (reference sequence). Trimming took 2 bases from V and 6 from J, leaving 24 bases between them. DNA for the CDR3: TGTGCCAGCAGCTTAAAAAGATTACGGGACTCGACGGAGGATACGCAGTATTTT. Translating it yields CASSLKRLRDSTEDTQYF.

The V call is TRBV5-8, the J call TRBJ2-3; no clear D. This CDR3 region has 14 residues. Germline loops: CDR1 SGHTS, CDR2 YDEGEE. The germline V and J ends were trimmed by 6 bases and 0 bases, with 11 bases remaining between them. Here the CDR3 reads CASIPGSSTDTQYF. DNA for the CDR3: TGTGCCAGCATCCCGGGCTCAAGCACAGATACGCAGTATTTT.